A selection of T cell receptor beta chains follows, all from one sample in a study of blood T cell repertoires in COVID-19. TCRdb keeps only in-frame clones here, not all; method: immunoSEQ multiplex PCR. This table holds some 130,000 clones, approximately 78% found once. The specimen was PBMCs or T cells enriched from blood (not recorded which). These receptors were taken from a woman in her fifties or sixties who had recovered from COVID-19. The CDR3 runs from the conserved cysteine through the conserved F or W. A D gene is named only where the DNA matches it firmly. The size entry is marked missing in some rows and otherwise reads once, few, many or a size class.

size: -; D: -; J: TRBJ1-1; length: 13; V: TRBV15; DNA: TGTGCCACCAGCAGGGAAAACAGGAATGAAGCTTTCTTT; CDR3: CATSRENRNEAFF
size: few; D: -; J: TRBJ2-2; length: 14; V: TRBV20-1; DNA: TGCAGTGCTAGTCCGACAGGGAACACCGGGGAGCTGTTTTTT; CDR3: CSASPTGNTGELFF
size: -; D: TRBD1; J: TRBJ2-5; length: 14; V: TRBV30; DNA: TGTGCCTCTGACAGGGGGCTAGTCGGCGAGACCCAGTACTTC; CDR3: CASDRGLVGETQYF
size: -; D: -; J: TRBJ1-5; length: 15; V: TRBV5-1; DNA: TGCGCCAGCAGCTTGACACCTTCGGGAGGTCAGCCCCAGCATTTT; CDR3: CASSLTPSGGQPQHF
size: -; D: TRBD1; J: TRBJ1-2; length: 15; V: TRBV5-1; DNA: TGCGCCAGCAGCTTGTGGGACAGTGGTAACTATGGCTACACCTTC; CDR3: CASSLWDSGNYGYTF
size: few; D: -; J: TRBJ1-5; length: 14; V: TRBV7-9; DNA: TGTGCCAGCAGCTTATCGGGGTGGAATCAGCCCCAGCATTTT; CDR3: CASSLSGWNQPQHF
size: -; D: -; J: TRBJ1-1; length: 13; V: TRBV12-3/TRBV12-4; DNA: TGTGCCAGCAGTTTAAGGGGGACGCTTGAAGCTTTCTTT; CDR3: CASSLRGTLEAFF
size: few; D: -; J: TRBJ2-1; length: 11; V: TRBV7-9; DNA: TGTGCCAGCAGCCGGGTCGATGAGCAGTTCTTC; CDR3: CASSRVDEQFF
size: -; D: -; J: TRBJ1-2; length: 12; V: TRBV13; DNA: TGTGCCAGCAGCCAGACAGACTATGGCTACACCTTC; CDR3: CASSQTDYGYTF
size: -; D: -; J: TRBJ1-3; length: 15; V: TRBV7-2; DNA: TGTGCCAGCAGCTTAGCGAGTCTCTCTGGAAACACCATATATTTT; CDR3: CASSLASLSGNTIYF
size: -; D: TRBD2; J: TRBJ2-1; length: 17; V: TRBV28; DNA: TGTGCCAGCAGCTTAGCCGGCGGGACTAGCTCCTACAATGAGCAGTTCTTC; CDR3: CASSLAGGTSSYNEQFF
size: -; D: -; J: TRBJ2-7; length: 14; V: TRBV18; DNA: TGTGCCAGCTCACCGGGGGCCCATAGGGTCGAGCAGTACTTC; CDR3: CASSPGAHRVEQYF
size: -; D: -; J: TRBJ1-2; length: 14; V: TRBV18; DNA: TGTGCCAGCTCACCACTGGAGTCGGACTATGGCTACACCTTC; CDR3: CASSPLESDYGYTF
size: -; D: -; J: TRBJ1-1; length: 12; V: TRBV28; DNA: TGTGCCAGCACCGACATCTACACTGAAGCTTTCTTT; CDR3: CASTDIYTEAFF
size: -; D: -; J: TRBJ2-2; length: 15; V: TRBV5-1; DNA: TGCGCCAGCAGCATGTTACAGCCGAACACCGGGGAGCTGTTTTTT; CDR3: CASSMLQPNTGELFF